Given below is one TCR beta chain in context. This entry comes from a study of CD8 T cells in Susac syndrome. Sequencing of TCR beta was undertaken in CD8+ and CD4+ T cells derived from blood. TEMRA cells were FACS-enriched and CD8+ and CD4+ T cells negatively isolated. RNA was extracted with the RNeasy kit, and a quantity of roughly 0.5 to 1 ug was reverse transcribed using random hexamers. Each CDR3 protein gets one entry after TCRdb re-called the immunoSEQ multiplex PCR reads with MiXCR. The profile shows 330,000 or so distinct CDR3 sequences, approximately 85% of them singletons. The sequenced material came from CD8+ T cells from PBMCs. The sequence was obtained from a human donor with multiple sclerosis.

This CDR3 is CASSPSLPNTGELFF. The CDR3 DNA follows: TGTGCCAGCAGCCCATCCTTGCCGAACACCGGGGAGCTGTTTTTT. J is TRBJ2-2 and V is TRBV7-9; D call uncertain. Germline assignment: CDR1 SEHNR and CDR2 FQNEAQ (reference sequence). The V and J ends lost 5 bases and 0 bases respectively, with 10 bases between them. The CDR3 contains 15 residues. Full variable domain (missing parts from reference TRBV7-9 and TRBJ2-2): DTGVSQNPRHKITKRGQNVTFRCDPISEHNRLYWYRQTLGQGPEFLTYFQNEAQLEKSRLLSDRFSAERPKGSFSTLEIQRTEQGDSAMYLCASSPSLPNTGELFFGEGSRLTVL.